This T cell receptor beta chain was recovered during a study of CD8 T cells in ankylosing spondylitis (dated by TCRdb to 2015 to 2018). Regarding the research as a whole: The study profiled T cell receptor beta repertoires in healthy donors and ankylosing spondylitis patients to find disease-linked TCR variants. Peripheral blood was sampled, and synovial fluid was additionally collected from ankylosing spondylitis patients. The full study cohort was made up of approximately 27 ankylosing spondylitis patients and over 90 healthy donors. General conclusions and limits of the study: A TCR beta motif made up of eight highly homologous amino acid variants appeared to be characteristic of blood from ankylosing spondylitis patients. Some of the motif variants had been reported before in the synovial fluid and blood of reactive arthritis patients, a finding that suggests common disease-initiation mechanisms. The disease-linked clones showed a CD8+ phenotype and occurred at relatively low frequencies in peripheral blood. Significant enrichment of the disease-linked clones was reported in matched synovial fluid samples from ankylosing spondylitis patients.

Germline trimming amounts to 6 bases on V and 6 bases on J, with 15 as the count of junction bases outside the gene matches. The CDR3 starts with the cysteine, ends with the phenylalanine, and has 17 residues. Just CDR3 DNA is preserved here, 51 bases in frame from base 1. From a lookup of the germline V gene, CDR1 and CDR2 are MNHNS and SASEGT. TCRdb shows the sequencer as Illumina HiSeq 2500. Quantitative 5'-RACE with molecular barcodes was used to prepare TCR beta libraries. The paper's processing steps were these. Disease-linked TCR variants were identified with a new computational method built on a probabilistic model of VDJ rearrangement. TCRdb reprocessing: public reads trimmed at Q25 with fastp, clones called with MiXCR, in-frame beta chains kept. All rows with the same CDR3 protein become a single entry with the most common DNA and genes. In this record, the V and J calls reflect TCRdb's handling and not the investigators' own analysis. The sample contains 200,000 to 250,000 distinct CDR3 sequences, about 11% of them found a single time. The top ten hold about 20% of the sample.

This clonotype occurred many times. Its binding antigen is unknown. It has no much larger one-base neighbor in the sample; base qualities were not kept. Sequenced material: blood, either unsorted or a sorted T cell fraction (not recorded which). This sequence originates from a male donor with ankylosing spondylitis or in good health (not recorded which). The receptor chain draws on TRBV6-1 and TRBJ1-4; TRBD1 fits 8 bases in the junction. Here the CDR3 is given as CASSSTSGQGRHEKLFF. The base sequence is TGTGCCAGCAGCTCGACGAGCGGACAGGGAAGACATGAAAAACTGTTTTTT.